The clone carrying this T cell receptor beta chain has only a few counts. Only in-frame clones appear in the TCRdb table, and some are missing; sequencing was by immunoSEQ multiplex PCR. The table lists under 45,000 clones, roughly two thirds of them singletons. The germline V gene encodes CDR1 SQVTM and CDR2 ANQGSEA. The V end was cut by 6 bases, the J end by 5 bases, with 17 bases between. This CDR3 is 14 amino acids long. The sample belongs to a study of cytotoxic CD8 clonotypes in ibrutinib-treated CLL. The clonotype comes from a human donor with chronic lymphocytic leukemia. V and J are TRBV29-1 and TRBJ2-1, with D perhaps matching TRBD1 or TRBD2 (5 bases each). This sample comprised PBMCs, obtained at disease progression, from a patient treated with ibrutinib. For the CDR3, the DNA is TGCAGCGTAGCGGACACCCGGAGAAACAATGAGCAGTTCTTC. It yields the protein CSVADTRRNNEQFF.